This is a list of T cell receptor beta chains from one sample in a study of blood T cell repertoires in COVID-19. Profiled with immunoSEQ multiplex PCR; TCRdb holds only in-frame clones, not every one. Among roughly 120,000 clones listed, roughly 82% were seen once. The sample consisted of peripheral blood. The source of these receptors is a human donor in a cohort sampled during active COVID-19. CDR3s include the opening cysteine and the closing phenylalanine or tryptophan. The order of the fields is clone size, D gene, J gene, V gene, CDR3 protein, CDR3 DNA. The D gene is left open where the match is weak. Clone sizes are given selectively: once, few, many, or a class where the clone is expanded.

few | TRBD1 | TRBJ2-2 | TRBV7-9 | CASSSETGISGELFF | TGTGCCAGCAGCTCAGAGACAGGGATATCCGGGGAGCTGTTTTTT
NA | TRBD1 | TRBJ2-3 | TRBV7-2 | CASSAQDRGTDTQYF | TGTGCCAGCAGCGCACAGGACAGGGGAACAGATACGCAGTATTTT
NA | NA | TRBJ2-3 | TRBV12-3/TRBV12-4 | CASSLGHGTQYF | TGTGCCAGCAGTTTAGGGCATGGTACGCAGTATTTT
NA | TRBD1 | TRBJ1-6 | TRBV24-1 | CATRDRANSPLHF | TGTGCCACCCGCGACAGGGCTAATTCACCCCTCCACTTT
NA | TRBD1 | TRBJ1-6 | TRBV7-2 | CASSRRTGESSYNSPLHF | TGTGCCAGCAGCCGTCGGACAGGGGAGAGCTCCTATAATTCACCCCTCCACTTT
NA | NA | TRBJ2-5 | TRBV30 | CAWSSDFQETQYF | TGTGCCTGGTCCAGCGACTTCCAAGAGACCCAGTACTTC
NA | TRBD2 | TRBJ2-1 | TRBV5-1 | CASSLAGTSLYNEQFF | TGCGCCAGCAGCTTGGCCGGGACTAGCCTTTACAATGAGCAGTTCTTC
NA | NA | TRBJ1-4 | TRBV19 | CASSISGASEKLFF | TGTGCCAGTAGTATATCAGGGGCCAGTGAAAAACTGTTTTTT
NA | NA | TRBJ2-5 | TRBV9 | CASSVDQGVQETQYF | TGTGCCAGCAGCGTAGACCAAGGGGTCCAAGAGACCCAGTACTTC
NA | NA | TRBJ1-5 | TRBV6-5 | CASNSLTGTQPQHF | TGTGCCAGCAACTCTCTGACAGGAACCCAGCCCCAGCATTTT
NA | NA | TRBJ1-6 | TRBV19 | CASSISPGTGSPLHF | TGTGCCAGTAGTATCAGCCCAGGGACTGGGTCACCCCTCCACTTT
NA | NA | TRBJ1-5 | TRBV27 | CASSLSSRGNQPQHF | TGTGCCAGCAGTTTATCGTCCAGGGGCAATCAGCCCCAGCATTTT
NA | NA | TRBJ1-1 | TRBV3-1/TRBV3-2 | CASSQGTWGNTEAFF | TGTGCCAGCAGCCAAGGGACTTGGGGAAACACTGAAGCTTTCTTT
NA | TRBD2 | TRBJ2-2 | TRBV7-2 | CASRLGGEGTGELFF | TGTGCCAGCAGGTTGGGGGGGGAGGGCACCGGGGAGCTGTTTTTT
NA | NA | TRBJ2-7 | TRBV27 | CASSFSRGYNYEQYF | TGTGCCAGCAGTTTCTCCAGGGGATACAACTACGAGCAGTACTTC
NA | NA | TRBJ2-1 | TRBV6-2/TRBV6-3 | CASSSRSDEQFF | TGTGCCAGCAGTTCGCGGAGTGATGAGCAGTTCTTC
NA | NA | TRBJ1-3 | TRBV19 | CASSSDTIYF | TGTGCCAGTAGTAGCGACACCATATATTTT
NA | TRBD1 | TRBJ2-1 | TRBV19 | CASSVNRGPYNEQFF | TGTGCCAGTAGTGTCAACAGGGGGCCCTACAATGAGCAGTTCTTC
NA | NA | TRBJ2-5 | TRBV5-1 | CASSFSRQDQETQYF | TGCGCCAGCAGCTTTAGTCGACAGGACCAAGAGACCCAGTACTTC
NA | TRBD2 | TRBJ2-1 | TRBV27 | CASSSPITLLAGPLKGRNEQFF | TGTGCCAGCAGTTCTCCAATAACCTTACTAGCGGGTCCCTTAAAGGGACGCAATGAGCAGTTCTTC
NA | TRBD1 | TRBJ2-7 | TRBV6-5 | CASRTGQGSYEQYF | TGTGCCAGCCGAACGGGACAGGGGTCCTACGAGCAGTACTTC
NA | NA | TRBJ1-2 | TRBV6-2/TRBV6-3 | CASSYSPSTAVQGNYGYTF | TGTGCCAGCAGTTACTCTCCATCGACAGCCGTACAGGGCAACTATGGCTACACCTTC
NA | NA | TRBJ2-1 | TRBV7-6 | CASAPKASSYNEQFF | TGTGCCAGTGCCCCCAAGGCTAGTTCGTACAATGAGCAGTTCTTC
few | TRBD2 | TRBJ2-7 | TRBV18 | CASSLGRGVDEQYF | TGTGCCAGCTCCCTCGGGCGGGGGGTTGACGAGCAGTACTTC
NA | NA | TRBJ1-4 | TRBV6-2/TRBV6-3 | CASSYDGLSTEKLFF | TGTGCCAGCAGTTACGATGGACTCTCGACTGAAAAACTGTTTTTT
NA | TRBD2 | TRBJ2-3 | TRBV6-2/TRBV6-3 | CASSLLAGVGTDTQYF | TGTGCCAGCAGCCTACTAGCGGGAGTTGGCACAGATACGCAGTATTTT
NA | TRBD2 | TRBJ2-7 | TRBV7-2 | CASSRGPTSPEQYF | TGTGCCAGCAGCAGAGGCCCGACTAGCCCCGAGCAGTACTTC
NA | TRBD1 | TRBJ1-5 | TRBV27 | CASSTYRGPNQPQHF | TGTGCCAGCAGTACGTACAGGGGGCCCAATCAGCCCCAGCATTTT
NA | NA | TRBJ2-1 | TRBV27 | CASSLWLAVHNEQFF | TGTGCCAGCAGTTTATGGTTAGCGGTGCACAATGAGCAGTTCTTC
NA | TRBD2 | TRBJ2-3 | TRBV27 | CASSFWTSGQTDTQYF | TGTGCCAGCAGTTTCTGGACTAGCGGACAGACAGATACGCAGTATTTT
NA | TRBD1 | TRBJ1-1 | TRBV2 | CANGQDMNTEAFF | TGTGCCAACGGACAGGACATGAACACTGAAGCTTTCTTT
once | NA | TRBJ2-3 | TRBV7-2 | CASSSPGLNTDTQYF | TGTGCCAGCAGCTCTCCGGGACTTAACACAGATACGCAGTATTTT
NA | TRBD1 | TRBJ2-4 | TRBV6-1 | CASSEPGTGGKNIQYF | TGTGCCAGCAGTGAACCAGGGACAGGGGGCAAGAACATTCAGTACTTC
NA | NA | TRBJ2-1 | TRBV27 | CASSSGGEYNEQFF | TGTGCCAGCAGTAGCGGCGGGGAATACAATGAGCAGTTCTTC
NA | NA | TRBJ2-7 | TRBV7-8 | CASSSTVAYEQYF | TGTGCCAGCAGCTCGACAGTAGCCTACGAGCAGTACTTC
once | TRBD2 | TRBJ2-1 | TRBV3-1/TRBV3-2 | CASSQEGLAGGNEQFF | TGTGCCAGCAGCCAGGAGGGACTAGCGGGAGGGAATGAGCAGTTCTTC
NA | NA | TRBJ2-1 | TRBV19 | CASSTGFGLNNEQFF | TGTGCCAGTAGTACAGGTTTCGGACTAAACAATGAGCAGTTCTTC
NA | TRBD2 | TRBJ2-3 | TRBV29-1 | CSVEGVLAGGTDTQYF | TGCAGCGTTGAAGGGGTGCTAGCGGGAGGCACAGATACGCAGTATTTT
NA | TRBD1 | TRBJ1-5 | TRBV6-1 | CASSELDRGHSQPQHF | TGTGCCAGCAGTGAGCTCGACAGGGGGCATAGTCAGCCCCAGCATTTT
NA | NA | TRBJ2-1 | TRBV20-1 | CSASWTSEQFF | TGCAGTGCTAGCTGGACTTCGGAGCAGTTCTTC
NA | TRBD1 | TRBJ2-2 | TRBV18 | CASSRDRANTGELFF | TGTGCCAGCTCACGGGACAGGGCCAACACCGGGGAGCTGTTTTTT